This T cell receptor (beta chain) was sequenced for a study of T cell changes during pregnancy in multiple sclerosis. Produced via immunoSEQ multiplex PCR; TCRdb's table is partial and in-frame only. This sample has 75,000 to 95,000 clones; 70% to 90% occur once, and the top ten carry approximately 1%. This CDR3 region has 14 residues. Trimming left V 0 bases short and J 4 bases short, with 7 bases between. CDR1 and CDR2 (germline): LGHNA, YNFKEQ. The V call is TRBV4-2, the J call TRBJ1-3, with D unclear. This material consisted of peripheral blood, taken in the first trimester of pregnancy. This receptor was obtained from a female donor in good health, enrolled as a control in a pregnancy study. CDR3 bases: TGTGCCAGCAGCCAAGACGAGGTCGGAAACACCATATATTTT. Its translation: CASSQDEVGNTIYF.